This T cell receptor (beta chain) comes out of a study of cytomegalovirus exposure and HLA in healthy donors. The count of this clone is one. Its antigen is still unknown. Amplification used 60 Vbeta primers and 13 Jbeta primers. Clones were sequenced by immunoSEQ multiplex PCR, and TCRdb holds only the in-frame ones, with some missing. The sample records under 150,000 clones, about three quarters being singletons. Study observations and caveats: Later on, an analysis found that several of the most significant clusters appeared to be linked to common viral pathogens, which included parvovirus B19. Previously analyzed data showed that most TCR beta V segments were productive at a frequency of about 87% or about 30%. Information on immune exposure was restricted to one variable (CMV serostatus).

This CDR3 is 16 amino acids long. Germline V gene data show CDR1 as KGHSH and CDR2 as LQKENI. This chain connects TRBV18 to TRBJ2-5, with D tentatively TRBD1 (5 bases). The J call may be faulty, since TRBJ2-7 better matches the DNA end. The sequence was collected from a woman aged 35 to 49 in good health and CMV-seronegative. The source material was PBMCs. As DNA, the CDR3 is TGTGCCAGCTCACCGCTCTCCGACAGAGCGCACTACGAGCAGTACTTC. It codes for CASSPLSDRAHYEQYF.